These T cell receptor beta chains were read from a single sample in a study of blood T cell repertoires in COVID-19. Sequenced by immunoSEQ multiplex PCR; TCRdb stores in-frame clones only, minus some. The sample has about 150,000 clones; 83% are singletons. What was sequenced was peripheral blood. These receptors all stem from a woman over 75 with acute or convalescent COVID-19. Each CDR3 is given with its conserved first and last residue. A D gene is named only where the DNA matches it firmly. Not all rows give a size; the values are once, few, many and, for expanded clones, a class.

V gene,J gene,clone size,D gene,CDR3 protein
TRBV2,TRBJ2-1,-,TRBD2,CASSRSGTSGRNEQFF
TRBV10-3,TRBJ2-1,-,TRBD2,CAISESRREGWFF
TRBV3-1/TRBV3-2,TRBJ1-1,-,TRBD1,CASSQVPDRGQAFF
TRBV2,TRBJ2-3,-,TRBD2,CASSDGAGGLWDTQYF
TRBV19,TRBJ2-7,-,-,CASSINRASEQYF
TRBV19,TRBJ2-7,once,TRBD2,CASSTLAGEQYF
TRBV6-6,TRBJ2-7,-,TRBD1,CASSSGQGAGEQYF
TRBV15,TRBJ1-2,-,-,CATSRFNARANGYTF
TRBV19,TRBJ1-5,-,TRBD1,CASSTNRQGGNQPQHF
TRBV4-1,TRBJ2-1,few,-,CASSREEISYNEQFF
TRBV7-3,TRBJ1-2,-,-,CASSLTGDGSYGYTF
TRBV18,TRBJ2-2,few,TRBD2,CASSPGLRNTGELFF
TRBV6-5,TRBJ1-6,once,-,CASGPISSYNSPLHF
TRBV20-1,TRBJ2-4,few,TRBD2,CGGSGKNIQYF
TRBV5-4,TRBJ1-2,-,-,CASTPRPGLTGYTF
TRBV30,TRBJ1-6,-,-,CAWSRGRDYSPLHF
TRBV9,TRBJ2-3,-,-,CASSVDRASSDTQYF
TRBV5-1,TRBJ1-4,-,TRBD1,CASRLQGSNEKLFF
TRBV6-5,TRBJ1-2,-,TRBD1,CASSWSRQGEYGYTF
TRBV5-4,TRBJ2-3,-,-,CASSFEPLGTDTQYF
TRBV2,TRBJ2-6,-,-,CASSPKRTGDSGANVLTF
TRBV11-2,TRBJ2-1,-,-,CASSLVPGEEQFF
TRBV18,TRBJ1-4,-,TRBD1,CASSPNRGTNEKLFF
TRBV7-2,TRBJ2-2,-,-,CASSFAVPLSGELFF
TRBV5-1,TRBJ2-3,-,-,CASSLVVRAGPDTQYF
TRBV11-2,TRBJ2-4,-,-,CASSQPPGNIQYF
TRBV4-1,TRBJ2-4,-,TRBD1,CASSTYYRGQAKNIQYF
TRBV4-3,TRBJ2-3,-,-,CASSQDSPGNTQYF
TRBV5-5,TRBJ2-3,-,-,CASSLPPADTQYF
TRBV5-8,TRBJ2-5,-,-,CASSLVGGGQYF
TRBV2,TRBJ1-4,-,-,CASRLQGDEKLFF
TRBV7-2,TRBJ2-7,-,TRBD2,CASSLGGASGRWDEQYF
TRBV28,TRBJ1-2,-,-,CASSLNSIYGYTF
TRBV28,TRBJ1-5,-,TRBD1,CASSPHRGPSNQPQHF
TRBV4-1,TRBJ1-1,-,-,CASSQEGATEAFF
TRBV6-6,TRBJ2-3,-,TRBD2,CASSYGLAGGVDTQYF
TRBV4-2,TRBJ2-3,-,TRBD2,CASSTRTSGSGADTQYF
TRBV2,TRBJ1-3,-,-,CASRAGRSFGNTIYF
TRBV28,TRBJ1-2,-,TRBD1,CASTDRVEGYTF
TRBV28,TRBJ2-7,-,-,CASTSAYEQYF
TRBV19,TRBJ1-3,-,-,CASKKGISGNTIYF
TRBV15,TRBJ2-6,-,-,CATSREAGSNPGANVLTF
TRBV10-3,TRBJ2-7,-,-,CAISESGERGTYEQYF
TRBV3-1/TRBV3-2,TRBJ2-7,-,-,CASSQDRGNEQYF
TRBV7-2,TRBJ1-2,-,TRBD1,CASSTQTGNAYGYTF